These T cell receptor beta chains were read from a single sample in a study of cytomegalovirus exposure and HLA in healthy donors. The repertoire was sequenced with immunoSEQ multiplex PCR; TCRdb's copy has only in-frame clones and lacks some. The repertoire consists of 150,000 to 170,000 clones, with about 68% occurring once and the leading ten covering approximately 2.1%. The specimen was PBMCs. Receptors originate from a man aged 25-45 years in good health and CMV-seronegative. CDR3s include the opening cysteine and the closing phenylalanine or tryptophan. D genes are given only for firm matches. The size field is filled for only some rows; it gives once, few, many or a size class.

TRBJ1-5	TRBD1	.	TRBV19	15	TGTGCCAGTAGTATAGGAGACAGGGAGAATCAGCCCCAGCATTTT	CASSIGDRENQPQHF
TRBJ2-7	.	.	TRBV6-1	14	TGTGCCAGCAGTGAAGCCGGGAGCCAGTACGAGCAGTACTTC	CASSEAGSQYEQYF
TRBJ2-7	.	few	TRBV19	13	TGTGCCAGTAGTATGCGCAGGGCCTACGAGCAGTACTTC	CASSMRRAYEQYF
TRBJ2-6	TRBD1	.	TRBV19	12	TGTGCCAGCGGGGACAGCTCAATCGTCCTGACTTTC	CASGDSSIVLTF
TRBJ2-7	.	.	TRBV4-3	15	TGCGCCAGCAGCCAAGATAGGGAGCCATCCTACGAGCAGTACTTC	CASSQDREPSYEQYF
TRBJ2-3	.	.	TRBV28	16	TGTGCCAGCAGTCCCCCTAGCGTAAGATACACAGATACGCAGTATTTT	CASSPPSVRYTDTQYF
TRBJ1-6	.	.	TRBV29-1	12	TGCAGCGTTGGACAGGATAATTCACCCCTCCACTTT	CSVGQDNSPLHF
TRBJ2-7	.	.	TRBV25-1	12	TGTGCCAGCAGTGAACAGGGTTACGAGCAGTACTTC	CASSEQGYEQYF
TRBJ2-2	.	.	TRBV6-6	14	TGTGCCAGCAGTTACGGCCCGAACACCGGGGAGCTGTTTTTT	CASSYGPNTGELFF
TRBJ2-3	.	few	TRBV9	13	TGTGCCAGCAGCTGGGGGGGCCCAGATACGCAGTATTTT	CASSWGGPDTQYF
TRBJ2-7	.	.	TRBV7-7	15	TGTGCTAGCAGCTTGGGCCAGGGACTCGACTACGAGCAGTACTTC	CASSLGQGLDYEQYF
TRBJ1-5	.	.	TRBV14	14	TGTGCCAGCAGCTTATCCGGGACAACTCAGCCCCAGCATTTT	CASSLSGTTQPQHF
TRBJ1-1	.	.	TRBV28	12	TGTGCTGCTTCTGCAGTGGGCTTTGAAGCTTTCTTT	CAASAVGFEAFF
TRBJ1-1	.	.	TRBV2	13	TGTGCCAGCAGCCTACAGGGGAACACTGAAGCTTTCTTT	CASSLQGNTEAFF
TRBJ2-5	TRBD2	.	TRBV12-5	15	TGTGCTAGTGGTTCCGGGACTAGCGTCCAAGAGACCCAGTACTTC	CASGSGTSVQETQYF
TRBJ2-5	TRBD2	.	TRBV2	13	TGTGCCAGTCAGCGGGGGGATCAAGAGACCCAGTACTTC	CASQRGDQETQYF
TRBJ2-3	TRBD2	.	TRBV2	15	TGTGCCAGCAGGATACGAGCGGGGGGGCAAGGTACGCAGTATTTT	CASRIRAGGQGTQYF
TRBJ2-5	.	.	TRBV12-5	17	TGTGCTAGTGGTTTGGGTGTTACGGGGGGCTTCCAAGAGACCCAGTACTTC	CASGLGVTGGFQETQYF
TRBJ2-2	TRBD2	.	TRBV6-1	15	TGTGCCAGCAGTGACCTAGCGGGGGGCACCGGGGAGCTGTTTTTT	CASSDLAGGTGELFF
TRBJ2-6	.	.	TRBV21-1	20	TGTGCCAGCAGCAAAGCGTGTCGGGACAGGGCTACTTCTGGGGCCAACGTCCTGACTTTC	CASSKACRDRATSGANVLTF
TRBJ2-2	TRBD2	.	TRBV28	14	TGCGCCACCCGGACGGGGGGATACACCGGGGAGCTGTTTTTT	CATRTGGYTGELFF
TRBJ2-7	.	.	TRBV7-8	17	TGTGCCAGCAGCTTAGCGCGTTGGGATGGAGGGCACCACGAGCAGTACTTC	CASSLARWDGGHHEQYF
TRBJ2-7	.	.	TRBV5-1	13	TGCGCCAGCAGCTTGGAACTCTTCTACGAGCAGTACTTC	CASSLELFYEQYF
TRBJ2-5	.	.	TRBV29-1	13	TGCAGCGTTGAAGAAGGAGGACGAGAGACCCAGTACTTC	CSVEEGGRETQYF
TRBJ1-3	.	few	TRBV7-9	14	TGTGCCAGCACTCAACAGGGCTCTGGAAACACCATATATTTT	CASTQQGSGNTIYF
TRBJ1-1	TRBD1	.	TRBV18	16	TGTGCCAGCTCACCAAGACAGGGTGGCGCAAACACTGAAGCTTTCTTT	CASSPRQGGANTEAFF
TRBJ1-4	.	.	TRBV28	14	TGTGCCAGCAGGGCCAACAGGCTCCGTGAAAAACTGTTTTTT	CASRANRLREKLFF
TRBJ1-1	TRBD1	.	TRBV19	14	TGTGCCAGTAGTATTGGTGACGTACAGGGGCGCTCTTTCTTT	CASSIGDVQGRSFF
TRBJ2-7	TRBD1	.	TRBV6-5	13	TGTGCCAGCAGTTATAGGGGGCAGGGCGAGCAGTACTTC	CASSYRGQGEQYF
TRBJ1-4	TRBD1	.	TRBV5-4	15	TGTGCCAGCAGCTCCAGACAGGGAAGAGAAGAAAAACTGTTTTTT	CASSSRQGREEKLFF
TRBJ1-4	TRBD1	few	TRBV7-9	15	TGTGCCAGCAGCTTATCACAGGGGCCTAATGAAAAACTGTTTTTT	CASSLSQGPNEKLFF
TRBJ1-1	.	.	TRBV28	11	TGTGCCACAGGGGTTAACACTGAAGCTTTCTTT	CATGVNTEAFF
TRBJ1-1	.	few	TRBV18	12	TGTGCCAGCTCACCACGGGCCGGTGAAGCTTTCTTT	CASSPRAGEAFF
TRBJ2-3	TRBD2	few	TRBV6-6	16	TGTGCCAGCAGTTACTCGACTAGCGGGGGCACAGATACGCAGTATTTT	CASSYSTSGGTDTQYF
TRBJ2-5	.	few	TRBV6-1	14	TGTGCCACCACTATACAGGCTCTTGGAGAGACCCAGTACTTC	CATTIQALGETQYF
TRBJ1-1	.	once	TRBV27	14	TGTGCCAGCAGTTTATCGGGGACTACCACTGAAGCTTTCTTT	CASSLSGTTTEAFF
TRBJ1-2	.	once	TRBV6-6	15	TGTGCCACCCTCGCCCCTGACAAGACTAACTATGGCTACACCTTC	CATLAPDKTNYGYTF
TRBJ1-1	.	.	TRBV18	13	TGTGCCAGCTCACCATACCGGGAGGGGGAGGCTTTCTTT	CASSPYREGEAFF
TRBJ1-5	.	once	TRBV6-4	15	TGTGCCAGCAACATATTCAGGGATAGCAATCAGCCCCAGCATTTT	CASNIFRDSNQPQHF
TRBJ2-7	.	.	TRBV19	13	TGTGCCAGTATTTCGACAGGAGGAAACGAGCAGTACTTC	CASISTGGNEQYF
TRBJ2-1	.	.	TRBV11-2	11	TGTGCCAGTACTGGGGGGTATGAGCAGTTCTTC	CASTGGYEQFF
TRBJ2-1	TRBD2	.	TRBV28	16	TGTGCCAGCAATCTCGCTAGCGGGGGGTTTTACAATGAGCAGTTCTTC	CASNLASGGFYNEQFF
TRBJ1-2	TRBD1	.	TRBV5-1	14	TGCGCCAGCAGCATGACAGGGGGGAACTATGGCTACACCTTC	CASSMTGGNYGYTF
TRBJ2-5	TRBD2	.	TRBV27	16	TGTGCCAGCAGTCGGACTAGCGGGGGTCCACGGGAGACCCAGTACTTC	CASSRTSGGPRETQYF
TRBJ2-2	TRBD1	once	TRBV28	15	TGTGCCAGCAGTCTTACAGGGGGCTCGTCCGGGGAGCTGTTTTTT	CASSLTGGSSGELFF